The 5 T cell receptor beta chains in this list originate from one sample, sequenced in a study of blood T cell repertoires in COVID-19. Assay used: immunoSEQ multiplex PCR; TCRdb lists only in-frame clones, some missing. Here the sample spans roughly 120,000 clones, approximately 82% being singletons. The specimen was peripheral blood. These receptor sequences come from an older man with active or convalescent COVID-19.

This clone was seen only a few times. V and J are TRBV9 and TRBJ2-5; the match to TRBD1 covers 7 bases. This CDR3 comprises 15 residues. Germline V gene data show CDR1 as SGDLS and CDR2 as YYNGEE. V dropped 3 bases and J dropped 4; count of bases not matched to a gene: 9. CDR3 sequence (DNA): TGTGCCAGCAGCGCACACCCCGACAGGGTAGAGACCCAGTACTTC. As protein: CASSAHPDRVETQYF. The complete variable domain, with remaining parts taken from reference TRBV9 and TRBJ2-5, reads DSGVTQTPKHLITATGQRVTLRCSPRSGDLSVYWYQQSLDQGLQFLIQYYNGEERAKGNILERFSAQQFPDLHSELNLSSLELGDSALYFCASSAHPDRVETQYFGPGTRLLVL.

The chain couples TRBV14 to TRBJ2-7, with 8 bases lining up with TRBD2. V was pared by 0 bases and J by 3 bases, with 16 bases of the junction left unmatched. CDR1 and CDR2 from the germline V gene are SGHDN and FVKESK. The CDR3 runs to 19 residues. DNA for the CDR3: TGTGCCAGCAGCCAAGATTACCCGAATCCTAGCGGGCAGGTCTACGAGCAGTACTTC. Its translation: CASSQDYPNPSGQVYEQYF.

CDR3 loop: CASSEESGSYNSPLHF. The DNA of the CDR3 is TGTGCCAGCAGTGAAGAAAGCGGCTCCTATAATTCACCCCTCCACTTT. The chain has TRBV2 and TRBJ1-6; D is undetermined. Germline assignment: CDR1 SNHLY and CDR2 FYNNEI. The CDR3 is 16 amino acids. The V and J ends lost 1 base and 0 bases respectively, with 7 bases between them.

CDR3 in amino acids: CASSLTGGETQYF. CDR3 nucleotide sequence: TGCGCCAGCAGTCTGACAGGGGGCGAGACCCAGTACTTC. This chain uses TRBV5-1 with TRBJ2-5, with TRBD1 matching over 10 bases. The CDR3 is made up of 13 amino acids. The ends lost 5 bases at V and 5 bases at J; junction bases unmatched: 3. The germline V gene has CDR1 SGHRS and CDR2 YFSETQ.

Only a few counts were recorded for this clone. CDR3 protein: CASSQETIQETQYF. The DNA of the CDR3 is TGCGCCAGCAGCCAAGAGACTATCCAAGAGACCCAGTACTTC. The chain recombines TRBV4-1 with TRBJ2-5; TRBD2 is a possible D gene (5 bases). This CDR3 comprises 14 residues. Trimming removed 0 bases at V and 1 base at J, with 6 bases between. Germline CDR1 is MGHRA and CDR2 is YSYEKL.